The 6 T cell receptor beta chains in this list originate from one sample, sequenced in a study of blood T cell repertoires in COVID-19. Assay used: immunoSEQ multiplex PCR; TCRdb lists only in-frame clones, some missing. This table holds roughly 95,000 clones, approximately 82% found once. Sequencing was performed on peripheral blood. Receptor source: a man aged 50-60 years with active or convalescent COVID-19.

This clone has only one observation. V gene TRBV28 combines with J gene TRBJ1-5; perhaps TRBD1 as D (5 bases). The CDR3 has 14 amino acids. Germline V gene lookup returns CDR1 MDHEN and CDR2 SYDVKM. V dropped 6 bases and J dropped 5 bases, with 14 bases sitting between them. The CDR3 reads CASSQGGEYQPQHF. The CDR3 DNA is TGTGCCAGCAGCCAGGGTGGGGAATATCAGCCCCAGCATTTT.

V gene TRBV27 combines with J gene TRBJ2-5, with 7 bases identical to TRBD1. V was clipped by 5 bases and J by 4 bases; unmatched bases: 10. Germline CDR1 MNHEY, CDR2 SMNVEV (reference sequence). The CDR3 runs 15 residues. CDR3 sequence (DNA): TGTGCCAGCAGTACACGACAGGGCCTGAGAGAGACCCAGTACTTC. Protein product: CASSTRQGLRETQYF.

This clone was detected only once. The chain uses TRBV5-1 and TRBJ1-1, with D uncertain. Germline CDR1 is SGHRS and CDR2 is YFSETQ. V lost 4 bases and J lost 1, with 8 bases in between. This CDR3 has 13 amino acids. CDR3 in amino acids: CASSREQNTEAFF. The CDR3 nucleotides read TGCGCCAGCAGCCGGGAGCAGAACACTGAAGCTTTCTTT.

This clone was counted a single time. This rearrangement joins TRBV28 to TRBJ2-5, with a weak D call TRBD1 (5 bases). The CDR3 contains 13 residues. Trimming removed 2 bases from V and 4 bases from J, with 8 bases in between. Germline V CDR1 and CDR2: MDHEN, SYDVKM. CDR3 sequence (DNA): TGTGCCAGCAGTTTACAGGGCCCAGAGACCCAGTACTTC. Its translation is CASSLQGPETQYF.

The J gene is TRBJ2-1, the V gene TRBV5-1; D is possibly TRBD1 (6 bases). The germline CDR1 and CDR2 sequences are SGHRS and YFSETQ. Trimming removed 0 bases from V and 0 bases from J, with 7 bases in between. The CDR3 totals 15 residues. The CDR3 protein is CASSLEGDSYNEQFF. The CDR3 bases are TGCGCCAGCAGCTTGGAGGGGGACTCCTACAATGAGCAGTTCTTC. The whole variable domain, filled in from reference TRBV5-1 and TRBJ2-1, reads KAGVTQTPRYLIKTRGQQVTLSCSPISGHRSVSWYQQTPGQGLQFLFEYFSETQRNKGNFPGRFSGRQFSNSRSEMNVSTLELGDSALYLCASSLEGDSYNEQFFGPGTRLTVL.

V usage is TRBV28 and J usage is TRBJ1-6; D remains unclear. The V end was cut by 5 bases, the J end by 9 bases, with 8 bases between. Per germline, CDR1 MDHEN and CDR2 SYDVKM. This CDR3 comprises 12 residues. DNA of the CDR3: TGTGCCAGCAGTAAACAGTCTTCACCCCTCCACTTT. Amino acids: CASSKQSSPLHF.